What follows are 8 T cell receptor beta chains derived from one specimen sequenced in a study of blood T cell repertoires in COVID-19. Clones were sequenced by immunoSEQ multiplex PCR, and TCRdb holds only the in-frame ones, with some missing. The sample lists tens of thousands of clones, 88% seen once, with 3.5% to 4% in the top ten. Sequenced: peripheral blood. Receptors were obtained from a human donor in a cohort sampled during active COVID-19.

The V and J genes are TRBV5-5 and TRBJ2-7; possibly TRBD1 for D (5 bases). CDR3 size: 14 residues. The V and J ends lost 2 bases and 4 bases respectively, with 13 bases between them. Germline CDR1 is SGHKS and CDR2 is YYEKEE (reference sequence). The CDR3, as DNA: TGTGCCAGCAGCTTCAGCGCAGGGCTGTACGAGCAGTACTTC. This gives the protein CASSFSAGLYEQYF.

The J gene is TRBJ1-2, the V gene TRBV3-1 (or the pseudogene TRBV3-2); TRBD1 agrees at 10 bases. This CDR3 spans 14 amino acids. Germline values: CDR1 LGHDT, CDR2 YNNKEL (reference sequence). The J segment lost 8 bases and the V segment lost 5 bases, leaving 8 bases of the junction unmatched. The CDR3 coding sequence is TGTGCCAGCAGCTCGGGACAGGGGTTTGGAGGCTACACCTTC. It codes for CASSSGQGFGGYTF.

V gene TRBV7-2 combines with J gene TRBJ2-1; 12 bases are shared with TRBD2. The CDR3 spans 14 residues. Trimming cost V 2 bases and J 12 bases; bases outside gene matches: 5. Germline V gene lookup returns CDR1 SGHTA and CDR2 FQGNSA. In DNA, the CDR3 is TGTGCCAGCAGCTTACTAGCGGGGGGGCCGGGGCAGTTCTTC. It codes for CASSLLAGGPGQFF.

Only one count was recorded for this clone. The chain joins TRBV5-4 to TRBJ2-2; maybe TRBD2 (6 bases). V was cut by 4 bases and J by 7 bases, with 14 bases left in between. CDR3 length: 14 amino acids. Germline V gives CDR1 SGHNT, CDR2 YYREEE (reference sequence). For the CDR3, the DNA is TGTGCCAGCAGCCAAGGCGGGACGGGCGGGGAGCTGTTTTTT. Translated, it gives CASSQGGTGGELFF.

This chain joins TRBV5-4 and TRBJ1-3, with D maybe TRBD1 (5 bases). Trimming removed 2 bases from V and 6 bases from J, with 12 bases in between. CDR3 length: 14 residues. Germline V lookup: CDR1 SGHNT, CDR2 YYREEE (reference sequence). The CDR3 spells CASSFGGAENTIYF. CDR3 nucleotides: TGTGCCAGCAGCTTCGGGGGAGCGGAAAACACCATATATTTT.

This clone is labeled medium-sized. The J gene is TRBJ1-6, the V gene TRBV7-9; D uncertain. The CDR3 totals 15 residues. From germline, CDR1 is SEHNR and CDR2 FQNEAQ (reference sequence). The V and J ends lost 0 bases and 7 bases respectively, with 10 bases between them. The CDR3 spells CASSLAHSPNSPLHF. The DNA for the CDR3 is TGTGCCAGCAGCTTAGCGCACAGCCCCAATTCACCCCTCCACTTT.

This clone has just a few counts. The gene calls are TRBV6-5 and TRBJ1-1; D call uncertain. V gave up 4 bases and J gave up 3 bases, with 9 bases separating them. CDR1 and CDR2 (germline): MNHEY, SVGAGI. CDR3 length equals 13 residues. The CDR3: CASSLKPYTEAFF. The CDR3 DNA reads TGTGCCAGCAGTTTAAAGCCGTACACTGAAGCTTTCTTT.

The chain carries TRBV6-5 and TRBJ1-4; 7 nucleotides align to TRBD1. CDR3 length equals 13 residues. Germline assignment: CDR1 MNHEY and CDR2 SVGAGI. V dropped 0 bases and J dropped 11; count of bases not matched to a gene: 3. This CDR3 is CASSYSRGPKLFF. For the CDR3, the DNA is TGTGCCAGCAGTTACTCGAGGGGGCCGAAACTGTTTTTT.